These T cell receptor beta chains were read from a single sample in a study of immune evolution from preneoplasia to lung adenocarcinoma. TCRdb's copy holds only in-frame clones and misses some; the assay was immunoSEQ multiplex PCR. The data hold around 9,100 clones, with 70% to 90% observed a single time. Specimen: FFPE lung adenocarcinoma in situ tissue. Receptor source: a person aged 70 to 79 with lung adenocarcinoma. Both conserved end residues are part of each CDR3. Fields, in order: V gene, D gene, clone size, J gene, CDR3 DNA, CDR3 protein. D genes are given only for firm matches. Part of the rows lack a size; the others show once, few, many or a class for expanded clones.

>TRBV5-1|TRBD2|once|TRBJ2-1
TGCGCCAGCAGCCGGGGACTAGCGGGTATCTACAATGAGCAGTTCTTC
CASSRGLAGIYNEQFF
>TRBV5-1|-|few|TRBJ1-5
TGCGCCAGCAGCTTGGGGGACACTAGCAATCAGCCCCAGCATTTT
CASSLGDTSNQPQHF
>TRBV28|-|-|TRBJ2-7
TGTGCCAGCAGTTATGGGGACACCAGCTCCTACGAGCAGTACTTC
CASSYGDTSSYEQYF
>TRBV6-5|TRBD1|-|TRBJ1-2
TGTGCCAGCAGTTACTCGGGACAGACCATCTATGGCTACACCTTC
CASSYSGQTIYGYTF
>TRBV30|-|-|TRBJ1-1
TGTGCCTGGAGTTCGGTCACTGAAGCTTTCTTT
CAWSSVTEAFF
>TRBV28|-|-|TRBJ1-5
TGTGCCAGCAGTTTAGGTCAGGGGTTCCGGCAGCCCCAGCATTTT
CASSLGQGFRQPQHF
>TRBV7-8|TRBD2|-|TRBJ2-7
TGTGCCAGCACCGGGGTAGCGGGGCTATACGAGCAGTACTTC
CASTGVAGLYEQYF
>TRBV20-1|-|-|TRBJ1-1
TGCAGTGCCCGGGGGGCCACTGAAGCTTTCTTT
CSARGATEAFF
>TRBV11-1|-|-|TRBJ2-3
TGTGCCAGCAGCCTCGCCGGGACTTATAAAGATACGCAGTATTTT
CASSLAGTYKDTQYF
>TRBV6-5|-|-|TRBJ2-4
TGTGCCAGCAGAGGCATAGGGTACATTCAGTACTTC
CASRGIGYIQYF
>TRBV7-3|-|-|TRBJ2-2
TGTGCCAGCAGCTTATCAGGGGCAGACACCGGGGAGCTGTTTTTT
CASSLSGADTGELFF
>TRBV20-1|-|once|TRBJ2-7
TGCAGTGCTTCGACGGGCGAGCAGTACTTC
CSASTGEQYF
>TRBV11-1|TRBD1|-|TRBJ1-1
TGTGCCAGCAGGCCGAGTGGACAGGGGGCGCGAGCTTTCTTT
CASRPSGQGARAFF
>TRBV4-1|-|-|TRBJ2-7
TGCGCCAGCAGCCAAGGTGGCAGGACAGCCTACGAGCAGTACTTC
CASSQGGRTAYEQYF
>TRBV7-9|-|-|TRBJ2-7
TGTGCCAGCAGCCTGGGGCAGGGGTTTTTGAACTTC
CASSLGQGFLNF
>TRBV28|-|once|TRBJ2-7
TGTGCCAGCCTCGGGTCCTACGAGCAGTACTTC
CASLGSYEQYF
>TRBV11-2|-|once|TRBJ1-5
TGTGCCAGCAGCTTAGATGGGGGAATAGCATCCAATCAGCCCCAGCATTTT
CASSLDGGIASNQPQHF
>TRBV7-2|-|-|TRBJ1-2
TGTGCCAGCAGCCCACTCGGAGGGATCTATGGCTACACCTTC
CASSPLGGIYGYTF
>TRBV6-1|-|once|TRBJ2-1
TGTGCCGCGGACAGCATTGGCGAGCAGTTCTTC
CAADSIGEQFF
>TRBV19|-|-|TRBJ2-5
TGTGCCAGTAGGGATCGGAAGACCCAGTACTTC
CASRDRKTQYF
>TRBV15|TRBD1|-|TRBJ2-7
TGTGCCACCAGCAGAGATCGCGGACAGGGGGCTTACGAGCAGTACTTC
CATSRDRGQGAYEQYF
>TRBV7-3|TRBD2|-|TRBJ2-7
TGTGCCAGCAGCGTAACTAGCGGGGGTTCCTACGAGCAGTACTTC
CASSVTSGGSYEQYF
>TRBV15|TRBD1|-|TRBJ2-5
TGTGCCACCAGCAGAGCTAAACCCGGGACAGGGGAGGAAGAGACCCAGTACTTC
CATSRAKPGTGEEETQYF
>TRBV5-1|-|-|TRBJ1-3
TGCGCCAGCAGCCCCTCGGGAACCCCCTCTGGAAACACCATATATTTT
CASSPSGTPSGNTIYF
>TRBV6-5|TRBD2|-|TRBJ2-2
TGTGCCACCGGGCGGGGGGGCCTCACCGGGGAGCTGTTTTTT
CATGRGGLTGELFF
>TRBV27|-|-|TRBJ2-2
TGTGCCAGCAGTTTAGAGGGTGTCACCGGGGAGCTGTTTTTT
CASSLEGVTGELFF
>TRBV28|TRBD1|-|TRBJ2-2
TGTGCCAGCAGTCGGACAGGGGGCACCGGGGAGCTGTTTTTT
CASSRTGGTGELFF
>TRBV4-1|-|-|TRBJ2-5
TGCGCCAGCAGCCTCCTAGGGACCCAGTACTTC
CASSLLGTQYF
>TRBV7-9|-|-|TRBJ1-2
TGTGCCAGCAGCTTGTTACAAGAAGTCTATGGCTACACCTTC
CASSLLQEVYGYTF
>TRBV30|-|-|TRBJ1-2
TGTGCCTGGAGGCTGGGAGGGGGCTATGGCTACACCTTC
CAWRLGGGYGYTF
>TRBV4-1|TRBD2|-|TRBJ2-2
TGCGCCAGCAGCCAAGATTTTACGGGAGGGCCGGGCGGGGAGCTGTTTTTT
CASSQDFTGGPGGELFF
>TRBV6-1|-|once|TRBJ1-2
TGTGCCAGCAGTGATCCGGGACGGATTAACTATGGCTACACCTTC
CASSDPGRINYGYTF
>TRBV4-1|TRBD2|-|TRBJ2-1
TGCGCCAGCAGCGCTTACGGGAGGAATGAGCAGTTCTTC
CASSAYGRNEQFF
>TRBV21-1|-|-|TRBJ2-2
TGTGCCAGCAGCAAATTCCGCGTCCGGGACAGGGACACCGGGGAGCTGTTTTTT
CASSKFRVRDRDTGELFF
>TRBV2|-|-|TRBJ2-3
TGTGCCAGCTCCCGGGGGACTGGCACAGATACGCAGTATTTT
CASSRGTGTDTQYF
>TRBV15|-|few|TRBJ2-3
TGTGCCACCAGCAGAGAGGTCCCGGGAGATACGCAGTATTTT
CATSREVPGDTQYF
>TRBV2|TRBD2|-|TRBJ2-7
TGTGCCAGCAGTGAAAGGTCTAGCGGCACCTACGAGCAGTACTTC
CASSERSSGTYEQYF
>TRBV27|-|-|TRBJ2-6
TGTGCCAGCAGTTTGGAGGGGCCGAACTCTGGGGCCAACGTCCTGACTTTC
CASSLEGPNSGANVLTF
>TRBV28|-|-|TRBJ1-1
TGTGCCACCGAGCTCCCGACAGCGAACACTGAAGCTTTCTTT
CATELPTANTEAFF
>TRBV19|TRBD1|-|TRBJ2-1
TGTGCCAGTAGTCCTCCCCAGGGGGTAAGCTCCTACAATGAGCAGTTCTTC
CASSPPQGVSSYNEQFF
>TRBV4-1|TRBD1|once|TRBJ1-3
TGCGCCAGCACCTCGATCGGACAGGGAGGGGGGGCCTCCGCTGGAAACACCATATATTTT
CASTSIGQGGGASAGNTIYF
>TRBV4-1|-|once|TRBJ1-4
TGCGCCAGCAGCCAAAACCAGGGAGGGAATGAAAAACTGTTTTTT
CASSQNQGGNEKLFF